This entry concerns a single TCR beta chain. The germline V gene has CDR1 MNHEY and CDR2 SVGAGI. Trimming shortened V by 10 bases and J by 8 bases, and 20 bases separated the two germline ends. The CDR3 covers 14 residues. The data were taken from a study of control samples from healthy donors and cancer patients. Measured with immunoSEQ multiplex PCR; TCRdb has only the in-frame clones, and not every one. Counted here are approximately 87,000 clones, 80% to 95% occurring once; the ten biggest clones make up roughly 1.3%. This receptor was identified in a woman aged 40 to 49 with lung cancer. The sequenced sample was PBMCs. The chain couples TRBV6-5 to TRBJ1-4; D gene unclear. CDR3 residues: CATKAWGVEEKLFF. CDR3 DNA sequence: TGTGCCACTAAGGCCTGGGGAGTGGAGGAAAAACTGTTTTTT.